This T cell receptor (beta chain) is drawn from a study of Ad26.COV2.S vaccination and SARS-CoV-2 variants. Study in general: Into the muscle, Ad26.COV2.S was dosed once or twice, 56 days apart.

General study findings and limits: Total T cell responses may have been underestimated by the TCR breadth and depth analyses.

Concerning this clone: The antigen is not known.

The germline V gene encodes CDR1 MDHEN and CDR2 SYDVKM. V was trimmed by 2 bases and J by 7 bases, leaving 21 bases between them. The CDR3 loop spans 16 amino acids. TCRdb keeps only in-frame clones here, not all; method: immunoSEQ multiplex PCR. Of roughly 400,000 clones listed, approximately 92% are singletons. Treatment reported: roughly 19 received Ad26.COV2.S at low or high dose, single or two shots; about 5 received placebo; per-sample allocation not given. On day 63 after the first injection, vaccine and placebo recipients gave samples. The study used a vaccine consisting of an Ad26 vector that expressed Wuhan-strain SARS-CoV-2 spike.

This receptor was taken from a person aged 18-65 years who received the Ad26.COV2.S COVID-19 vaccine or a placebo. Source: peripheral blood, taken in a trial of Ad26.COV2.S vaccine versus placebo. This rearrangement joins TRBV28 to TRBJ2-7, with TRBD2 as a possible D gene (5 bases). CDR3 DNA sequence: TGTGCCAGCAGTTTAATCTCCGAGGGATTTAAGCGGGAGCAGTACTTC. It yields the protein CASSLISEGFKREQYF.